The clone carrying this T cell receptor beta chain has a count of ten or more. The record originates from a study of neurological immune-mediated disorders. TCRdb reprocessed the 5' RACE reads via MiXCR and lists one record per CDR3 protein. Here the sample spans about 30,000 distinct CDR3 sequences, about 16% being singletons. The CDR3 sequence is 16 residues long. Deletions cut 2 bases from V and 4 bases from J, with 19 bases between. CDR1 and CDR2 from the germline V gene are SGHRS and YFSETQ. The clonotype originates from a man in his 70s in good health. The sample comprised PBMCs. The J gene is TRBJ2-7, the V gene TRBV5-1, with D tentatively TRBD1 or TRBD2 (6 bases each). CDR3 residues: CASSLQGAGSNYEQYF. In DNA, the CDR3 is TGCGCCAGCAGCTTACAGGGCGCGGGATCGAATTACGAGCAGTACTTC.